The 20 T cell receptor beta chains below were found in one sample sequenced in a study of cytomegalovirus exposure and HLA in healthy donors. TCRdb's copy holds only in-frame clones and misses some; the assay was immunoSEQ multiplex PCR. The profile covers around 350,000 clones, with roughly 89% appearing a single time and approximately 0.8% taken by the ten largest. The specimen sequenced was PBMCs. Source of these receptors: a woman in her late teens or twenties in good health and CMV-seronegative.

The chain joins TRBV2 to TRBJ2-7; a possible D gene is TRBD2 (5 bases). Germline V gene sequence: CDR1 SNHLY, CDR2 FYNNEI. The V and J ends lost 6 bases and 5 bases respectively, with 17 bases between them. The CDR3 loop spans 14 amino acids. The CDR3, as DNA: TGTGCCAGCAGGTTAGACGCAGCGGTCAACGAGCAGTACTTC. This codes for CASRLDAAVNEQYF. Combining the CDR3 with reference TRBV2 and TRBJ2-7 gives the whole variable domain EPEVTQTPSHQVTQMGQEVILRCVPISNHLYFYWYRQILGQKVEFLVSFYNNEISEKSEIFDDQFSVERPDGSNFTLKIRSTKLEDSAMYFCASRLDAAVNEQYFGPGTRLTVT.

The chain employs TRBV5-1 and TRBJ1-3, with 10 nucleotides matching TRBD1. V shed 4 bases and J 2 bases; nucleotides not matched to a gene: 3. CDR3 length equals 15 residues. Germline V gene data show CDR1 as SGHRS and CDR2 as YFSETQ. CDR3 in DNA: TGCGCCAGCAGCCCAGGGACAGGGGCTGGAAACACCATATATTTT. It yields the protein CASSPGTGAGNTIYF.

This chain joins TRBV19 and TRBJ1-2; no reliable D call. The V end lost 7 bases, the J end lost 2 bases, and 8 bases lay between the germline ends. The length of the CDR3 is 12 residues. CDR1 is LNHDA, CDR2 SQIVND, per germline (reference sequence). CDR3 in DNA: TGTGCCAGTACCGGGGAGAACTATGGCTACACCTTC. This gives the protein CASTGENYGYTF.

The chain links TRBV28 to TRBJ2-7; 10 bases agree with TRBD2. The J segment lost 2 bases and the V segment lost 6 bases, leaving 7 bases of the junction unmatched. Looked up from germline, CDR1 is MDHEN and CDR2 is SYDVKM. CDR3 length: 15 amino acids. The CDR3: CASSFASGSAYEQYF. As DNA, the CDR3 is TGTGCCAGCAGCTTCGCTAGCGGGAGTGCCTACGAGCAGTACTTC.

This chain links TRBV6-1 with TRBJ2-7; 7 bases agree with TRBD1. CDR3 size: 14 residues. Germline values: CDR1 MNHNS, CDR2 SASEGT. Trimming removed 5 bases from V and 3 bases from J; junction bases left unmatched: 7. CDR3 coding DNA: TGTGCCAGCAGTACCCGACAGGGCCGCTACGAGCAGTACTTC. Protein: CASSTRQGRYEQYF.

CDR3 in amino acids: CASSEGLAGNTGELFF. For the CDR3, the DNA is TGCGCCAGCAGCGAGGGACTAGCGGGGAACACCGGGGAGCTGTTTTTT. The rearrangement links TRBV5-1 to TRBJ2-2, with 12 bases lining up with TRBD2. With V trimmed by 4 bases and J by 1 base, 2 bases remained unmatched. CDR3 length: 16 amino acids. Germline assignment: CDR1 SGHRS and CDR2 YFSETQ.

The chain uses TRBV6-4 and TRBJ2-1, with 16 bases aligning to TRBD2. With V trimmed by 5 bases and J by 7 bases, 14 bases remained unmatched. The CDR3 totals 19 residues. Germline CDR1 MRHNA, CDR2 SNTAGT. In nucleotides, the CDR3 is TGTGCCAGCAGTCCGACGGGGACTAGCGGGAGGGCCCTGAGGAATGAGCAGTTCTTC. Translating it yields CASSPTGTSGRALRNEQFF.

This clone appeared a single time. The chain is built from TRBV4-1 and TRBJ2-2; 8 bases align to TRBD1. The length of the CDR3 is 14 residues. CDR1 is MGHRA, CDR2 YSYEKL, per germline. The J segment lost 6 bases and the V segment lost 3 bases, leaving 3 bases of the junction unmatched. The CDR3 region is CASSQDRVPGELFF. For the CDR3, the DNA is TGCGCCAGCAGCCAGGACAGGGTACCCGGGGAGCTGTTTTTT.

This chain uses TRBV2 with TRBJ2-7, with D tentatively TRBD1 (7 bases). In germline, CDR1 is SNHLY, CDR2 FYNNEI. This CDR3 contains 16 residues. V was shortened by 4 bases and J by 7 bases, with 23 bases between the two germline ends. DNA of the CDR3: TGTGCCAGCAGTGTACCCCGACAGGGATGGGGGAGGGAGCAGTACTTC. Translation gives CASSVPRQGWGREQYF. Using reference TRBV2 and TRBJ2-7 for the parts outside the CDR3, the full variable domain is EPEVTQTPSHQVTQMGQEVILRCVPISNHLYFYWYRQILGQKVEFLVSFYNNEISEKSEIFDDQFSVERPDGSNFTLKIRSTKLEDSAMYFCASSVPRQGWGREQYFGPGTRLTVT.

J is TRBJ2-7 and V is TRBV25-1, with 10 bases lining up with TRBD1. The CDR3 has 15 amino acids. With V trimmed by 3 bases and J by 4 bases, 6 bases remained unmatched. Germline CDR1 reads MGHDK; CDR2 reads SYGVNS. The CDR3 nucleotides are TGTGCCAGCAGTGACGGAGACAGGGGGCCGTACGAGCAGTACTTC. Translation gives CASSDGDRGPYEQYF.

The rearrangement uses TRBV19 and TRBJ1-3, with D perhaps TRBD1 (5 bases). Germline CDR1 LNHDA, CDR2 SQIVND (reference sequence). The CDR3 spans 13 residues. Trimming pared 6 bases from V and 4 bases from J, leaving 10 bases between. CDR3 in amino acids: CASSPGSGNTIYF. The CDR3 DNA reads as TGTGCCAGTAGCCCAGGGTCCGGAAACACCATATATTTT. The full variable domain, with the rest looked up from reference TRBV19 and TRBJ1-3, is DGGITQSPKYLFRKEGQNVTLSCEQNLNHDAMYWYRQDPGQGLRLIYYSQIVNDFQKGDIAEGYSVSREKKESFPLTVTSAQKNPTAFYLCASSPGSGNTIYFGEGSWLTVV.

The chain has TRBV7-2 and TRBJ1-5, with D possibly matching TRBD1 (5 bases). The CDR3 runs 13 residues. V lost 4 bases and J 5 bases, leaving 9 bases between the germline ends. Germline CDR1 and CDR2: SGHTA and FQGNSA. CDR3 bases: TGTGCCAGCAGCTATCGGGGGGATCAGCCCCAGCATTTT. Its protein product is CASSYRGDQPQHF.

The CDR3 nucleotides are TGTGCCAGCAGTTTAGAGCGTTATGGCTACACCTTC. Translated: CASSLERYGYTF. The chain is built from TRBV28 and TRBJ1-2; D is unclear. Germline values: CDR1 MDHEN, CDR2 SYDVKM. The CDR3 totals 12 residues. The V end was cut by 2 bases, the J end by 5 bases, with 6 bases between.

The V call is TRBV7-9, the J call TRBJ2-2; TRBD2 aligns across 7 bases. The germline V gene has CDR1 SEHNR and CDR2 FQNEAQ (reference sequence). Trimming took 4 bases from V and 4 from J; bases not matched to a gene: 3. The CDR3 is 14 amino acids. The CDR3 loop is CASSSASGTGELFF. CDR3 nucleotide sequence: TGTGCCAGCAGCTCCGCTAGCGGCACCGGGGAGCTGTTTTTT.

This clone was found once. The V call is TRBV6-5, the J call TRBJ2-3, with TRBD2 matching 9 bases. CDR3 length equals 14 residues. The germline V gene encodes CDR1 MNHEY and CDR2 SVGAGI. The CDR3 reads CGLKWTSATDTQYF. The CDR3 DNA is TGTGGCTTAAAATGGACTAGCGCTACAGATACGCAGTATTTT.

The chain carries TRBV29-1 and TRBJ2-7; TRBD1 is a possible D gene (6 bases). Trimming took off 3 bases at V and 4 bases at J, with 16 bases between the two ends. Germline V gives CDR1 SQVTM, CDR2 ANQGSEA. The CDR3 length is 14 residues. The CDR3: CSVELGRGGYEQYF. In nucleotides, the CDR3 is TGCAGCGTTGAGTTGGGCAGGGGTGGGTACGAGCAGTACTTC.

This clone is a singleton in its sample. V usage is TRBV27 and J usage is TRBJ2-3; weak D call: TRBD2 (5 bases). Trimming took off 5 bases at V and 0 bases at J, with 12 bases between the two ends. The CDR3 consists of 15 residues. Germline V gene lookup returns CDR1 MNHEY and CDR2 SMNVEV (reference sequence). The CDR3 sequence is CASSETISSTDTQYF. CDR3 sequence (DNA): TGTGCCAGCAGTGAGACTATATCTAGCACAGATACGCAGTATTTT.

The chain couples TRBV2 to TRBJ2-2, with a weak D call TRBD1 (6 bases). Germline V gives CDR1 SNHLY, CDR2 FYNNEI. V was shortened by 2 bases and J by 4 bases, with 8 bases between the two germline ends. This CDR3 has 14 residues. CDR3 sequence (DNA): TGTGCCAGCAGTGAATACAGGGCCACCGGGGAGCTGTTTTTT. Translation: CASSEYRATGELFF.

The chain carries TRBV7-9 and TRBJ2-7, with D perhaps matching TRBD1 (5 bases). Germline V gene sequence: CDR1 SEHNR, CDR2 FQNEAQ (reference sequence). Deletions cut 4 bases from V and 3 bases from J, with 10 bases between. There are 13 residues in the CDR3. The DNA of the CDR3 is TGTGCCAGCAGCTCCCCAGGGTACTACGAGCAGTACTTC. Its translation is CASSSPGYYEQYF.

The J gene is TRBJ1-5, the V gene TRBV28; D is possibly TRBD1 (5 bases). CDR1 MDHEN and CDR2 SYDVKM come from the germline V gene. The CDR3 covers 15 residues. V lost 6 bases and J lost 0, with 12 bases in between. CDR3 amino acids: CASRLLGPSNQPQHF. The CDR3 coding sequence is TGTGCCAGCAGGTTGTTGGGGCCTAGCAATCAGCCCCAGCATTTT.